The 29 T cell receptor beta chains listed next were all sequenced from one sample in a study of shared clonotypes between healthy human individuals. Positive CCR7 selection of CD45RO-negative cells yielded the naive CD8 cells, and terminally differentiated effector memory CD45RA+ cells were excluded. The method was immunoSEQ multiplex PCR; TCRdb's version includes in-frame clones alone and lacks a portion of them. The table shows 1.5 million to 2.5 million clones, with about 95% occurring only once. Sequencing used naive CD8+ T cells sorted from blood. These receptors all come from a man younger than 30 in good health.

V is TRBV27 and J is TRBJ2-2, with D tentatively TRBD2 (5 bases). Trimming left V 6 bases short and J 4 bases short, with 15 bases between. CDR3 length equals 15 residues. Per the germline V gene, CDR1 is MNHEY and CDR2 is SMNVEV (reference sequence). CDR3 bases: TGTGCCAGCAGCAATACTCTAGCAAGCACCGGGGAGCTGTTTTTT. Encoded protein: CASSNTLASTGELFF.

The J gene is TRBJ2-3, the V gene TRBV19; 10 bases fit TRBD1. The CDR3 loop spans 16 amino acids. Germline V gives CDR1 LNHDA, CDR2 SQIVND (reference sequence). V gave up 4 bases and J gave up 5 bases; unmatched junction bases: 9. The CDR3 loop is CASSTRQGALGDTQYF. CDR3 DNA: TGTGCCAGTAGTACGCGACAGGGGGCTTTGGGAGATACGCAGTATTTT. Supplemented by reference TRBV19 and TRBJ2-3, the full variable domain reads DGGITQSPKYLFRKEGQNVTLSCEQNLNHDAMYWYRQDPGQGLRLIYYSQIVNDFQKGDIAEGYSVSREKKESFPLTVTSAQKNPTAFYLCASSTRQGALGDTQYFGPGTRLTVL.

The chain joins TRBV6-1 to TRBJ2-7; D is possibly TRBD2 (6 bases). Per the germline V gene, CDR1 is MNHNS and CDR2 is SASEGT. CDR3 length equals 11 residues. Deletions cut 11 bases from V and 5 bases from J, with 13 bases between. CDR3 loop: CALGGRDEQYF. In DNA, the CDR3 is TGTGCCCTCGGGGGAAGGGACGAGCAGTACTTC.

Notes on this clone: Other DNA sequences in this specimen translate into the identical CDR3. This chain connects TRBV6-5 to TRBJ1-1; no definite D call. Trimming took 2 bases from V and 0 from J, leaving 7 bases between them. CDR1 is MNHEY and CDR2 is SVGAGI in the germline V gene. This CDR3 has 14 amino acids. The CDR3 DNA sequence: TGTGCCAGCAGTTACGCCGCGTTGAACACTGAAGCTTTCTTT. Its protein is CASSYAALNTEAFF.

J is TRBJ2-7 and V is TRBV7-6; unclear D gene. The CDR3 covers 12 residues. Trimming took off 3 bases at V and 6 bases at J, with 9 bases between the two ends. Germline loops: CDR1 SGHVS, CDR2 FNYEAQ. The CDR3 DNA sequence: TGTGCCAGCAGCTTCGGATCCGGCGAGCAGTACTTC. Residues: CASSFGSGEQYF.

The chain couples TRBV7-9 to TRBJ1-4; tentatively, D is TRBD1 (5 bases). The ends were cut back, 6 bases at V and 4 bases at J, with 12 bases in the middle. The CDR3 contains 14 residues. Germline V lookup: CDR1 SEHNR, CDR2 FQNEAQ (reference sequence). The CDR3 protein is CASRLGDGNEKLFF. CDR3 DNA sequence: TGTGCCAGCAGGTTGGGGGACGGTAATGAAAAACTGTTTTTT.

The chain combines TRBV6-1 with TRBJ2-1, with 7 bases fitting TRBD2. This CDR3 region has 20 residues. V gave up 1 base and J gave up 0 bases; unmatched junction bases: 15. Germline V lookup: CDR1 MNHNS, CDR2 SASEGT. CDR3 in amino acids: CASSEVGGRVLPVSYNEQFF. Here the CDR3 DNA reads TGTGCCAGCAGTGAAGTTGGGGGGAGGGTCCTCCCTGTCTCCTACAATGAGCAGTTCTTC.

Concerning this clone itself: Other DNA variants within this sample encode the same CDR3. The rearrangement uses TRBV7-9 and TRBJ1-5; TRBD1 matches at 10 bases. V was pared by 4 bases and J by 7 bases, with 4 bases of the junction left unmatched. Germline V lookup: CDR1 SEHNR, CDR2 FQNEAQ (reference sequence). The CDR3 consists of 14 residues. This CDR3 is CASSSGQGDQPQHF. The CDR3 region has the DNA TGTGCCAGCAGCTCCGGACAGGGGGACCAGCCCCAGCATTTT.

The V gene is TRBV27, the J gene TRBJ2-7; tentatively, D is TRBD2 (5 bases). The CDR3 length is 13 residues. Germline V CDR1 and CDR2: MNHEY, SMNVEV (reference sequence). Trimming pared 4 bases from V and 6 bases from J, leaving 13 bases between. CDR3 protein: CASSWAGGAEQYF. CDR3 nucleotide sequence: TGTGCCAGCAGTTGGGCGGGTGGAGCCGAGCAGTACTTC.

The chain has TRBV25-1 and TRBJ2-2; no clear D gene. Looked up from germline, CDR1 is MGHDK and CDR2 is SYGVNS. The CDR3 runs to 13 residues. Trimming took 3 bases from V and 6 from J, leaving 8 bases between them. CDR3 loop: CASSDHSSGELFF. DNA for the CDR3: TGTGCCAGCAGTGACCACAGCTCCGGGGAGCTGTTTTTT.

The gene calls are TRBV6-1 and TRBJ2-1; D gene unclear. V lost 4 bases to trimming and J lost 8 bases, with 18 bases between them. Germline V gene lookup returns CDR1 MNHNS and CDR2 SASEGT. The CDR3 extends over 15 amino acids. CDR3 in DNA: TGTGCCAGCAGTGGCAAGGCCTACATTGGGTATGAGCAGTTCTTC. Protein: CASSGKAYIGYEQFF.

Concerning this clone itself: In the same sample, other DNA sequences code for this CDR3. The gene calls are TRBV6-5 and TRBJ2-1, with no clear D. This CDR3 contains 14 residues. CDR1 and CDR2 (germline): MNHEY, SVGAGI. V was shortened by 2 bases and J by 1 base, with 6 bases between the two germline ends. The CDR3 is CASSYTGSYNEQFF. The CDR3 nucleotides are TGTGCCAGCAGTTACACTGGGTCCTACAATGAGCAGTTCTTC.

The chain employs TRBV9 and TRBJ2-3, with 10 bases that match TRBD2. The CDR3 sequence is 18 residues long. With V trimmed by 2 bases and J by 1 base, 10 bases remained unmatched. Germline CDR1 is SGDLS and CDR2 is YYNGEE. CDR3 bases: TGTGCCAGCAGCGTTAGTATAGCGGGAGGCCGGGGCACAGATACGCAGTATTTT. Protein: CASSVSIAGGRGTDTQYF.

This chain links TRBV2 with TRBJ1-5, with D maybe TRBD1 (6 bases). The CDR3 is made up of 14 amino acids. The V gene lost 8 bases and the J gene lost 6 bases, with 17 bases spanning the gap. Per the germline V gene, CDR1 is SNHLY and CDR2 is FYNNEI. DNA of the CDR3: TGTGCCAGCCTAAAGGGAGGGGGAAGTCAGCCCCAGCATTTT. Translation: CASLKGGGSQPQHF.

This chain uses TRBV7-9 with TRBJ2-1, with 7 nucleotides matching TRBD2. This CDR3 contains 13 residues. Germline lookup yields CDR1 SEHNR and CDR2 FQNEAQ (reference sequence). V was pared by 11 bases and J by 5 bases, with 9 bases of the junction left unmatched. CDR3 nucleotide sequence: TGTGCCTCATTGCCGGGGACTAACAATGAGCAGTTCTTC. Amino acids: CASLPGTNNEQFF.

This chain's CDR3 is CASSAGPVPGQFF. The DNA of the CDR3 is TGTGCCAGCAGCGCGGGGCCGGTGCCAGGACAGTTCTTC. The chain joins TRBV5-6 to TRBJ2-1; perhaps TRBD2 as D (6 bases). Trimming left V 4 bases short and J 13 bases short, with 18 bases between. The CDR3 has 13 residues. Germline V gives CDR1 SGHDT, CDR2 YYEEEE.

The rearrangement links TRBV7-6 to TRBJ1-2, with 8 nucleotides matching TRBD1. The germline V gene encodes CDR1 SGHVS and CDR2 FNYEAQ. J gave up 8 bases and V 2 bases, and 7 bases lay outside the gene matches. The CDR3 sequence is 14 residues long. The CDR3 nucleotides read TGTGCCAGCAGCTTAACAGGGGGGGGCGAAGGCTACACCTTC. This codes for CASSLTGGGEGYTF.

The CDR3, as DNA: TGCGCCAGCAGCCTTAGCGGGCTAGGGTACAATGAGCAGTTCTTC. Its protein product is CASSLSGLGYNEQFF. The chain joins TRBV4-3 to TRBJ2-1, with 7 bases aligning to TRBD2. This CDR3 comprises 15 residues. Looked up from germline, CDR1 is LGHNA and CDR2 is YSLEER. Losses at the gene ends were 4 bases for V and 4 bases for J; bases not matched to a gene: 7.

The chain recombines TRBV2 with TRBJ2-7; D uncertain. The CDR3 has 13 residues. V lost 4 bases and J 3 bases, leaving 10 bases between the germline ends. The germline gives CDR1 SNHLY, CDR2 FYNNEI. In DNA form, the CDR3 reads TGTGCCAGCAGTGTGGATGTTTACTACGAGCAGTACTTC. Protein sequence: CASSVDVYYEQYF.

The V and J genes are TRBV7-9 and TRBJ2-1, with TRBD2 matching 13 bases. V gave up 6 bases and J gave up 2 bases; unmatched junction bases: 7. Germline CDR1 and CDR2: SEHNR and FQNEAQ (reference sequence). The length of the CDR3 is 17 residues. This chain's CDR3 is CASRAGTSGTAYNEQFF. CDR3 DNA: TGTGCCAGCAGGGCCGGGACTAGCGGGACCGCCTACAATGAGCAGTTCTTC.

V gene TRBV7-2 combines with J gene TRBJ2-7; D remains unclear. The germline V gene encodes CDR1 SGHTA and CDR2 FQGNSA. The germline V and J ends were trimmed by 4 bases and 2 bases, with 12 bases remaining between them. There are 14 residues in the CDR3. The CDR3 loop is CASSSTGPTYEQYF. The CDR3 DNA sequence: TGTGCCAGCAGCTCTACCGGGCCAACCTACGAGCAGTACTTC.

The chain employs TRBV2 and TRBJ1-2; tentatively, D is TRBD1 (6 bases). There are 12 residues in the CDR3. The V gene's germline CDR1 is SNHLY and CDR2 FYNNEI. The V and J ends lost 10 bases and 0 bases respectively, with 9 bases between them. The chain's CDR3 is CATGETNYGYTF. The DNA of the CDR3 is TGTGCCACAGGGGAGACTAACTATGGCTACACCTTC.

The chain is built from TRBV25-1 and TRBJ2-3; 8 bases agree with TRBD1. V shed 5 bases, J shed 3 bases, and the junction held 10 bases outside the gene matches. Germline loops: CDR1 MGHDK, CDR2 SYGVNS. The CDR3 extends over 16 amino acids. The CDR3 loop is CASSKRAGGETDTQYF. The CDR3 DNA reads as TGTGCCAGCAGTAAGAGGGCAGGGGGCGAGACAGATACGCAGTATTTT.

The chain links TRBV5-1 to TRBJ2-1, with D perhaps TRBD2 (6 bases). Germline CDR1 SGHRS, CDR2 YFSETQ. Between the trimmed V and J ends, which lost 0 bases and 0 bases, there was a span of 10 bases. This CDR3 comprises 16 residues. CDR3 residues: CASSLAGGVSYNEQFF. As DNA, the CDR3 is TGCGCCAGCAGCTTGGCCGGCGGGGTCTCCTACAATGAGCAGTTCTTC.

The chain joins TRBV28 to TRBJ2-1; 9 bases map to TRBD2. The V gene's germline CDR1 is MDHEN and CDR2 SYDVKM. This CDR3 region has 14 residues. V was clipped by 6 bases and J by 10 bases; unmatched bases: 10. Written as DNA, the CDR3 is TGTGCCAGCAGGCCGCTAGCGGGGTTAGAAGAGCAGTTCTTC. Translation: CASRPLAGLEEQFF.

The V gene is TRBV6-6, the J gene TRBJ1-2, with D maybe TRBD1 (5 bases). V lost 6 bases to trimming and J lost 8 bases, with 10 bases between them. This CDR3 comprises 11 residues. From germline, CDR1 is MNHNY and CDR2 SVGAGI (reference sequence). CDR3 in DNA: TGTGCCAGCAGGGCCGGGGCGGGCTACACCTTC. It codes for CASRAGAGYTF.

This chain joins TRBV5-1 and TRBJ1-6; weak D call: TRBD1 (6 bases). With 3 bases removed from V and 7 bases from J, the gap between germline ends came to 14 bases. CDR1 is SGHRS and CDR2 is YFSETQ in the germline V gene. The CDR3 is 15 residues long. The CDR3 sequence: CASSSRDTENSPLHF. Written as DNA, the CDR3 is TGCGCCAGCAGCTCCCGGGACACTGAAAATTCACCCCTCCACTTT.

The chain employs TRBV7-9 and TRBJ2-3, with D hard to call. V was clipped by 3 bases and J by 4 bases, with 5 bases between them. The CDR3 extends over 12 amino acids. Germline CDR1 and CDR2: SEHNR and FQNEAQ (reference sequence). CDR3 DNA: TGTGCCAGCAGCTTCACTGCAGATACGCAGTATTTT. Translated, it gives CASSFTADTQYF.

V usage is TRBV9 and J usage is TRBJ2-3; TRBD1 matches at 11 bases. Looked up from germline, CDR1 is SGDLS and CDR2 is YYNGEE. This CDR3 has 18 amino acids. V gave up 3 bases and J gave up 2 bases; unmatched junction bases: 11. The CDR3 spells CASSEAGTGGPYTDTQYF. The CDR3 DNA reads TGTGCCAGCAGCGAGGCCGGGACAGGGGGACCCTACACAGATACGCAGTATTTT.